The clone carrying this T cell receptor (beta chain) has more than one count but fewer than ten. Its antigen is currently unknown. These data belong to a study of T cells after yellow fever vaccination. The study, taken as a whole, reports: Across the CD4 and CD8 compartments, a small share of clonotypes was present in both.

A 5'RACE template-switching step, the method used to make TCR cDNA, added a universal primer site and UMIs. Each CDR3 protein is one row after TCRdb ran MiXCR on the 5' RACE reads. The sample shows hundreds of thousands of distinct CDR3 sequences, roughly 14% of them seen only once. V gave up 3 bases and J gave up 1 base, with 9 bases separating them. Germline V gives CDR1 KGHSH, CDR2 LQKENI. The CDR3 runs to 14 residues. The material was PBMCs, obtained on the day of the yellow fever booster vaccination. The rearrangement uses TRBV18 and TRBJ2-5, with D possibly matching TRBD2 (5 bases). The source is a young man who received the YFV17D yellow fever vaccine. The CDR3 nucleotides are TGTGCCAGCTCACCTCGGAGCGGCCAAGAGACCCAGTACTTC. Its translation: CASSPRSGQETQYF.